This T cell receptor beta chain was obtained from a study of blood T cells in healthy people across ages. This clonotype showed up just a few times. The V and J ends lost 0 bases and 14 bases respectively, with 16 bases between them. The CDR3 runs to 14 residues. Germline-derived CDR1 and CDR2 are MGHRA and YSYEKL. Together with a sample-barcoded 5' primer, a J-beta primer mix was included in a second PCR lasting roughly 6 to 12 cycles. A single record per CDR3 protein comes from TCRdb applying MiXCR to the 5' RACE reads. The table has 600,000 to 900,000 distinct CDR3 sequences, roughly 24% seen once. These data were likewise used in another study, on T cells of mothers and their children.

The sample was blood. This chain connects TRBV4-1 to TRBJ1-4; D is ambiguous. This sequence was found in a boy aged 5-17 years in good health. This chain's CDR3 is CASSQDRTLRWLFF. For the CDR3, the DNA is TGCGCCAGCAGCCAAGACAGGACCTTGAGATGGCTGTTTTTT.